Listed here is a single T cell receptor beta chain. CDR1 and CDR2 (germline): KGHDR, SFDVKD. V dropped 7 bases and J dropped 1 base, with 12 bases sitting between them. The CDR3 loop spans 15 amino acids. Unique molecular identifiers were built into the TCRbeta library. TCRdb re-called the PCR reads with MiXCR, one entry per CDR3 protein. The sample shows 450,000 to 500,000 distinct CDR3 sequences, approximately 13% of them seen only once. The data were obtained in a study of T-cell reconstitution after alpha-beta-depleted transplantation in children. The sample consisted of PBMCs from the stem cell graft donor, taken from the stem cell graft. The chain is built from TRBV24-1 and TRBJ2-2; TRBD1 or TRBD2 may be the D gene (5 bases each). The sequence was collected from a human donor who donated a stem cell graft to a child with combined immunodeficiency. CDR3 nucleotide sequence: TGTGCCACCAGCCCCGGGACGGGGAACACCGGGGAGCTGTTTTTT. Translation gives CATSPGTGNTGELFF.